This T cell receptor beta chain was documented in a study of blood T cell repertoires in COVID-19. Study-level background: Nucleic acid was either cDNA or gDNA, and it came from T cells, B-cell-depleted T cells, or PBMCs.

Trimming took 8 bases from V and 11 from J; bases not matched to a gene: 9. CDR3 length: 12 amino acids. Germline assignment: CDR1 MDHEN and CDR2 SYDVKM. Per the original methods: The authors estimated nucleated cell counts from reference gene primer amplification. The table came from immunoSEQ multiplex PCR; TCRdb's copy has only in-frame clones and leaves some out. The D gene and trimming were derived from the DNA, and the V and J assignments and clone size from that table. The data contain tens of thousands of clones, roughly 84% of them seen just once; the ten biggest clones take up roughly 10%. The source is an older man with acute or convalescent COVID-19. Sequencing was carried out using peripheral blood. The rearrangement links TRBV28 to TRBJ1-1; 9 bases are shared with TRBD1. Here the CDR3 DNA reads TGTGCCAGCTTCGGACAGGGGCTTCGGGCTTTCTTT. Residues: CASFGQGLRAFF. Full variable domain (missing parts from reference TRBV28 and TRBJ1-1): DVKVTQSSRYLVKRTGEKVFLECVQDMDHENMFWYRQDPGLGLRLIYFSYDVKMKEKGDIPEGYSVSREKKERFSLILESASTNQTSMYLCASFGQGLRAFFGQGTRLTVV.